A selection of T cell receptor beta chains follows, all from one sample in a study of blood T cells in healthy people across ages. From the 5' RACE reads, TCRdb called clonotypes with MiXCR, one entry per CDR3 protein. The table lists roughly 800,000 distinct CDR3 sequences, roughly 24% of them singletons. The same specimen was also included in a second study, on T cells of mothers and their children.

Sequencing was done on a sample of blood. Receptor source: a boy under 18 in good health. The CDR3 runs from the conserved cysteine through the conserved F or W. The order of the fields is clone size, J gene, V gene, D gene, CDR3 DNA, CDR3 protein. A D gene is named only where the DNA matches it firmly. Size values are once, few and many counts, or a class for expanded clones, and some rows have none.

clone_size: NA
j_call: TRBJ2-3
v_call: TRBV24-1
d_call: NA
cdr3_nt: TGTGCCACCAGGGGATCCTCAGATACGCAGTATTTT
cdr3_aa: CATRGSSDTQYF

clone_size: NA
j_call: TRBJ2-1
v_call: TRBV7-9
d_call: TRBD1
cdr3_nt: TGTGCCAGCAGCTCCGACAGGGGGCGCGGCCATGAGCAGTTCTTC
cdr3_aa: CASSSDRGRGHEQFF

clone_size: NA
j_call: TRBJ2-1
v_call: TRBV19
d_call: TRBD1
cdr3_nt: TGTGCCAGTAGTATGCCGGGACAGGGGGCCCACAATGAGCAGTTCTTC
cdr3_aa: CASSMPGQGAHNEQFF

clone_size: NA
j_call: TRBJ1-1
v_call: TRBV6-2/TRBV6-3
d_call: NA
cdr3_nt: TGTGCCAGCGCGAACACTGAAGCTTTCTTT
cdr3_aa: CASANTEAFF

clone_size: many
j_call: TRBJ2-3
v_call: TRBV9
d_call: NA
cdr3_nt: TGTGCCAGCAGTGTTTCCACAGATACGCAGTATTTT
cdr3_aa: CASSVSTDTQYF

clone_size: NA
j_call: TRBJ2-5
v_call: TRBV6-1
d_call: NA
cdr3_nt: TGTGCCAGCAGTGGCTTCAGAGAGACCCAGTACTTC
cdr3_aa: CASSGFRETQYF

clone_size: NA
j_call: TRBJ2-3
v_call: TRBV2
d_call: NA
cdr3_nt: TGTGCCAGCAGGAGGACGGAATCCACAGATACGCAGTATTTT
cdr3_aa: CASRRTESTDTQYF

clone_size: NA
j_call: TRBJ1-2
v_call: TRBV6-1
d_call: TRBD1
cdr3_nt: TGTGCCAGCAGTGCCTTGACAGGGCTAGCTAACTATGGCTACACCTTC
cdr3_aa: CASSALTGLANYGYTF

clone_size: NA
j_call: TRBJ2-7
v_call: TRBV10-3
d_call: NA
cdr3_nt: TGTGCCATCAGTGCAGGCAGGGGTCTAGGCGAGCAGTACTTC
cdr3_aa: CAISAGRGLGEQYF

clone_size: NA
j_call: TRBJ2-1
v_call: TRBV6-1
d_call: NA
cdr3_nt: TGTGCCAGCAGTGAAGAGCTCGGCCCTGAGCAGTTCTTC
cdr3_aa: CASSEELGPEQFF

clone_size: few
j_call: TRBJ1-4
v_call: TRBV15
d_call: NA
cdr3_nt: TGTGCCACCAGCAGCTCAGGGGCCTCTAATGAAAAACTGTTTTTT
cdr3_aa: CATSSSGASNEKLFF

clone_size: once
j_call: TRBJ1-2
v_call: TRBV12-3/TRBV12-4
d_call: NA
cdr3_nt: TGTGCCAGCAGTTTTTGGCAGGGTACGAACGGCTACACCTTC
cdr3_aa: CASSFWQGTNGYTF

clone_size: few
j_call: TRBJ2-5
v_call: TRBV7-9
d_call: TRBD2
cdr3_nt: TGTGCCAGCAGCGTCCCGGGGGGGGCGCGAGAGACCCAGTACTTC
cdr3_aa: CASSVPGGARETQYF

clone_size: NA
j_call: TRBJ2-7
v_call: TRBV7-9
d_call: NA
cdr3_nt: TGTGCCAGCAGCAAAATAAGGGGAAAATCCTACGAGCAGTACTTC
cdr3_aa: CASSKIRGKSYEQYF

clone_size: few
j_call: TRBJ2-1
v_call: TRBV5-8
d_call: TRBD2
cdr3_nt: TGTGCCAGCAGCTTTCCAGCGGGGGCCGACGGTGAGCAGTTCTTC
cdr3_aa: CASSFPAGADGEQFF

clone_size: NA
j_call: TRBJ2-7
v_call: TRBV4-1
d_call: NA
cdr3_nt: TGCGCCAGCAGCCATGGGGTAGGGCCCTACGAGCAGTACTTC
cdr3_aa: CASSHGVGPYEQYF

clone_size: NA
j_call: TRBJ1-2
v_call: TRBV7-2
d_call: NA
cdr3_nt: TGTGCCAGCAGCGGGGGTGGCGGGTTCGATGGCTACACCTTC
cdr3_aa: CASSGGGGFDGYTF

clone_size: few
j_call: TRBJ2-7
v_call: TRBV2
d_call: NA
cdr3_nt: TGTGCCACCCAACCCGGGGGGCGGTACGAGCAGTACTTC
cdr3_aa: CATQPGGRYEQYF

clone_size: few
j_call: TRBJ2-1
v_call: TRBV29-1
d_call: TRBD1
cdr3_nt: TGCAGCGCCCGGGGACAGTTCAATGAGCAGTTCTTC
cdr3_aa: CSARGQFNEQFF

clone_size: NA
j_call: TRBJ2-2
v_call: TRBV12-3/TRBV12-4
d_call: TRBD2
cdr3_nt: TGTGCCAGCAGTTTAACTCGGATTAGCGGGGCCGGGGAGCTGTTTTTT
cdr3_aa: CASSLTRISGAGELFF

clone_size: NA
j_call: TRBJ2-1
v_call: TRBV7-9
d_call: TRBD1
cdr3_nt: TGTGCCAGCAGCTTTAGGACAGGAACCTACAATGAGCAGTTCTTC
cdr3_aa: CASSFRTGTYNEQFF

clone_size: NA
j_call: TRBJ2-2
v_call: TRBV30
d_call: TRBD2
cdr3_nt: TGTGCCTGGAGGGGGACTAGCATCGCCGGGGAGCTGTTTTTT
cdr3_aa: CAWRGTSIAGELFF

clone_size: NA
j_call: TRBJ1-3
v_call: TRBV10-3
d_call: NA
cdr3_nt: TGTGCCATCAGTGACTGGGCCCTCTCTGGAAACACCATATATTTT
cdr3_aa: CAISDWALSGNTIYF

clone_size: few
j_call: TRBJ2-3
v_call: TRBV3-1
d_call: NA
cdr3_nt: TGTGCCAGCAGCCCGGGCCAAGCGATGACAGATACGCAGTATTTT
cdr3_aa: CASSPGQAMTDTQYF

clone_size: few
j_call: TRBJ2-1
v_call: TRBV5-1
d_call: NA
cdr3_nt: TGCGCCAGCAGCTTGGATAGCACAGCTAATGAGCAGTTCTTC
cdr3_aa: CASSLDSTANEQFF

clone_size: NA
j_call: TRBJ2-7
v_call: TRBV18
d_call: TRBD1
cdr3_nt: TGTGCCAGCTCACCGTCCGGGACAGTACTCTACGAGCAGTACTTC
cdr3_aa: CASSPSGTVLYEQYF

clone_size: few
j_call: TRBJ2-2
v_call: TRBV5-4
d_call: TRBD1
cdr3_nt: TGTGCCAGCAGCCTCGGGACAGGGAGATTTCTAGGTGGGGAGCTGTTTTTT
cdr3_aa: CASSLGTGRFLGGELFF

clone_size: NA
j_call: TRBJ2-2
v_call: TRBV10-3
d_call: TRBD1
cdr3_nt: TGTGCCATCAGTGACTGGACAGGCAAGGCGGACACCGGGGAGCTGTTTTTT
cdr3_aa: CAISDWTGKADTGELFF